This T cell receptor beta chain came from a study of blood T cell repertoires in COVID-19 (TCRdb year 2020). Concerning the study at large: Samples covering the acute and convalescent phases of COVID-19 were provided by collaborators in the United States, Italy and Spain. Subjects who had been exposed to COVID-19, were actively infected with it, or had recovered from it provided the deeply sampled blood TCRbeta repertoires that made up the dataset. Nearly every sample came with metadata listing a de-identified subject ID, COVID-19 status, age in years and sex. Where available, HLA class I and class II types were taken from metadata supplied by the sample provider and were not determined by assay-based typing. The repertoires were released in a freely available public database meant as a resource for research on the immune response to SARS-CoV-2. The samples were drawn from two sources: the first 160 participants of the ongoing ImmuneRACE study, and approximately 1,300 subjects contributed by 6 global collaborators. The material from the prospective study consisted of cDNA or gDNA derived from T cells, B-cell-depleted T cells, or PBMCs.

General study outcomes and caveats: Clinical and demographic metadata were provided uncurated, with the amount varying by source and participant.

Notes on this clone: The antigen it binds to is not known. No much larger clone exists at a distance of one base, and base qualities are not known.

In the prospective study, participants were about 18 to 95 years old, resided in 24 geographic areas of the United States, and were enrolled through a virtual design. In the prospective study, participants were assigned to cohorts based on the clinical history participants reported in a screening survey and a study questionnaire. Exposed participants were defined as having been in contact with someone with a PCR-confirmed or clinician-diagnosed COVID-19 case within 2 weeks of study entry. In the prospective study, whole blood, serum and a nasopharyngeal or oropharyngeal swab were collected from each participant by mobile phlebotomists. Prospective study participants could optionally give additional blood draws and questionnaires over an approximately 2-month period. Before DNA extraction, prospective study blood samples were shipped either frozen or at room temperature. Germline trimming: 5 bases from V, 6 bases from J; junction bases outside gene matches: 3. The CDR3 contains 13 residues, cysteine and phenylalanine counted. Only the CDR3 region is kept as DNA, spanning 39 bases read in frame from base 1. CDR1 and CDR2, looked up from the germline V gene (reference sequence), are LNHNV and YYDKDF.

TCRbeta CDR3 regions were amplified from genomic DNA by means of the immunoSEQ Assay, a bias-controlled multiplex PCR. The source study handled its data this way. The number of nucleated cells in each sample was estimated by amplification of reference gene primers within the assay. To quantify the absolute abundance of each unique TCRbeta CDR3 rearrangement, sequence reads were collapsed and filtered. For each sample, productive Simpson clonality was calculated by taking the square root of Simpson's diversity index across productive rearrangements. TCRdb provides this immuneACCESS table in a form limited to in-frame rearrangements. Some clones are lacking; in checked studies, under half of them reflect an unresolved V gene, and why the rest are absent is not known. D and trimming come from the DNA, and the V and J calls and clone size come from that table. Within this sample are fewer than 250,000 clones, with 70% to 90% of them counted one time only. The ten biggest clones cover about 0.95% of the sample.

This sequence originates from a middle-aged man who had been exposed to COVID-19. The chain links TRBV15 with TRBJ1-5; 8 central nucleotides agree with TRBD1. Sequencing input: PBMCs or T cells enriched from blood (not recorded which). CDR3 reads: CATSLTGGQPQHF. The bases read TGTGCCACCAGCCTCACAGGGGGTCAGCCCCAGCATTTT.